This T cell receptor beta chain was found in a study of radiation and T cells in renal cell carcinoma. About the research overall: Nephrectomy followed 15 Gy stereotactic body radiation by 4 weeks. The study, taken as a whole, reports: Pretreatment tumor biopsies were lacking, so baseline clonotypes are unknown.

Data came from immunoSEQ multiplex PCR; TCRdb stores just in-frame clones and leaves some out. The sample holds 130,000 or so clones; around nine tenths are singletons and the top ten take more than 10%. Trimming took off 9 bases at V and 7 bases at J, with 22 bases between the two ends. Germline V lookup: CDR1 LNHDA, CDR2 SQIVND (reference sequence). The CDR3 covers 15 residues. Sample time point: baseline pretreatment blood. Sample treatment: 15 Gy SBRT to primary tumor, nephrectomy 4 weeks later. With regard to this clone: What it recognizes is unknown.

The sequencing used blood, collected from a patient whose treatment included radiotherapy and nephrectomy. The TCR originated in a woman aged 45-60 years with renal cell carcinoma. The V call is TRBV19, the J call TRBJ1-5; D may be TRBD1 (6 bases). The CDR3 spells CASSRGARIGQPQHF. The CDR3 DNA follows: TGTGCCAGCTCCCGGGGGGCCCGAATAGGACAGCCCCAGCATTTT.